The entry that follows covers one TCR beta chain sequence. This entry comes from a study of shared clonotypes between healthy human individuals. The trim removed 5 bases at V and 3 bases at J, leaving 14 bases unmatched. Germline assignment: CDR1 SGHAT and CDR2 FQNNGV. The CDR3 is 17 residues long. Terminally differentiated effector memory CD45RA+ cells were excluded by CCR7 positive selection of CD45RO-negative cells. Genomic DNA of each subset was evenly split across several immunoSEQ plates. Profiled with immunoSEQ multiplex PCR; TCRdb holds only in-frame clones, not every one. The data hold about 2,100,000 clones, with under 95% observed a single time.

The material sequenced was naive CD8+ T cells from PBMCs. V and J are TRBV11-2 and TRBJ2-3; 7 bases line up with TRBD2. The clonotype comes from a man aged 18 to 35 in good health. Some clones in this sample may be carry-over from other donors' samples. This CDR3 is CASSIGGGRESTDTQYF. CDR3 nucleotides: TGTGCCAGCAGCATCGGAGGAGGGCGGGAGTCTACAGATACGCAGTATTTT.